This passage covers 7 T cell receptor beta chains from one sample sequenced in a study of CD8 T cells in Susac syndrome. Random hexamers primed reverse transcription of roughly 0.5 to 1 ug RNA. Each CDR3 protein is one row after TCRdb ran MiXCR on the immunoSEQ multiplex PCR reads. This table has about 290,000 distinct CDR3 sequences, about 91% appearing once. Sequencing input: CD8+ T cells from PBMCs. The receptors were sampled from a human donor with multiple sclerosis.

This rearrangement joins TRBV28 to TRBJ2-7, with D possibly being TRBD2 (6 bases). The germline V and J ends were trimmed by 6 bases and 0 bases, with 18 bases remaining between them. Germline assignment: CDR1 MDHEN and CDR2 SYDVKM. The CDR3 runs 16 residues. The CDR3, as DNA: TGTGCCAGCAGCACCGGGACGGAGGGTGGCTCCTACGAGCAGTACTTC. Protein: CASSTGTEGGSYEQYF.

The CDR3 DNA reads TGTGCCAGCAGCTTAGAGATCTACAATGAGCAGTTCTTC. This sequence encodes CASSLEIYNEQFF. V usage is TRBV11-2 and J usage is TRBJ2-1; D remains ambiguous. CDR3 length: 13 amino acids. V dropped 0 bases and J dropped 3 bases, with 3 bases sitting between them. Germline V gene lookup returns CDR1 SGHAT and CDR2 FQNNGV.

The V and J genes are TRBV7-2 and TRBJ2-7, with 7 bases fitting TRBD2. The V gene's germline CDR1 is SGHTA and CDR2 FQGNSA. This CDR3 spans 15 amino acids. J gave up 3 bases and V 2 bases, and 7 bases lay outside the gene matches. This chain's CDR3 is CASSLNALAVYEQYF. CDR3 nucleotide sequence: TGTGCCAGCAGCTTAAACGCTCTAGCGGTCTACGAGCAGTACTTC. Supplemented by reference TRBV7-2 and TRBJ2-7, the full variable domain reads GAGVSQSPSNKVTEKGKDVELRCDPISGHTALYWYRQSLGQGLEFLIYFQGNSAPDKSGLPSDRFSAERTGGSVSTLTIQRTQQEDSAVYLCASSLNALAVYEQYFGPGTRLTVT.

The chain employs TRBV11-2 and TRBJ2-7; TRBD1 matches at 7 bases. This CDR3 spans 15 amino acids. Per the germline V gene, CDR1 is SGHAT and CDR2 is FQNNGV. Unmatched junction bases numbered 9, after V lost 4 bases and J lost 3 bases. CDR3 amino acids: CASSWVEDRNYEQYF. The CDR3 DNA is TGTGCCAGCAGCTGGGTTGAGGACAGGAACTACGAGCAGTACTTC.

This chain uses TRBV2 with TRBJ1-1; D call uncertain. This CDR3 is built from 11 residues. Germline values: CDR1 SNHLY, CDR2 FYNNEI. Trimming pared 8 bases from V and 5 bases from J, leaving 9 bases between. The CDR3 region is CASVMGTEAFF. The CDR3 DNA reads as TGTGCCAGCGTGATGGGGACTGAAGCTTTCTTT.

The chain carries TRBV13 and TRBJ2-7; the D is unclear. Per the germline V gene, CDR1 is PRHDT and CDR2 is FYEKMQ (reference sequence). The V gene lost 0 bases and the J gene lost 0 bases, with 9 bases spanning the gap. CDR3 length: 15 residues. The CDR3 DNA reads as TGTGCCAGCAGCTTAGGAGGGCCAGTCTCCTACGAGCAGTACTTC. This codes for CASSLGGPVSYEQYF. Full variable domain (rest looked up from reference TRBV13 and TRBJ2-7): AAGVIQSPRHLIKEKRETATLKCYPIPRHDTVYWYQQGPGQDPQFLISFYEKMQSDKGSIPDRFSAQQFSDYHSELNMSSLELGDSALYFCASSLGGPVSYEQYFGPGTRLTVT.

The chain recombines TRBV12-3 or TRBV12-4 with TRBJ1-2, with a tentative D call TRBD1 (6 bases). The length of the CDR3 is 15 residues. The V end lost 1 base, the J end lost 5 bases, and 14 bases lay between the germline ends. The CDR3 DNA reads as TGTGCCAGCAGTTTAGAGATACAAGGACAGTATGGCTACACCTTC. This encodes CASSLEIQGQYGYTF.